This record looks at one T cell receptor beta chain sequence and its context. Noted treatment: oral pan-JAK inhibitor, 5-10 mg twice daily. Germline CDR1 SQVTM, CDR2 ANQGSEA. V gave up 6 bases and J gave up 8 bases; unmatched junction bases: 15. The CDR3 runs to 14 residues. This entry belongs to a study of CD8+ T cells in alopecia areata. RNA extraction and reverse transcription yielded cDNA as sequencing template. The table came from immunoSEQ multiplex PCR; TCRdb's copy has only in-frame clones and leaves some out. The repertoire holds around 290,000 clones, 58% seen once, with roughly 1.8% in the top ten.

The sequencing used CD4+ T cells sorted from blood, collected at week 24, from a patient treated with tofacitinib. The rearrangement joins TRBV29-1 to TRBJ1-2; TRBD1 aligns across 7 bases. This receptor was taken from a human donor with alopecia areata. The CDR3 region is CSVGTVPQYEGYTF. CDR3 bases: TGCAGCGTCGGGACAGTGCCGCAGTATGAGGGCTACACCTTC. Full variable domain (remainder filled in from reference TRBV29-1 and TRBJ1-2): SAVISQKPSRDICQRGTSLTIQCQVDSQVTMMFWYRQQPGQSLTLIATANQGSEATYESGFVIDKFPISRPNLTFSTLTVSNMSPEDSSIYLCSVGTVPQYEGYTFGSGTRLTVV.